This TCR beta chain appears in the sequencing data of a study of blood T cells in healthy people across ages. V was trimmed by 0 bases and J by 2 bases, leaving 8 bases between them. Germline V lookup: CDR1 SGHTA, CDR2 FQGNSA. The CDR3 extends over 15 amino acids. A second PCR, run for roughly 7 to 12 cycles, used a sample-barcoded 5' primer plus a J-beta primer mix. Every single cDNA molecule received a tag from a template-switch adaptor with 12 random nucleotides. TCRdb redid the calling of the 5' RACE reads with MiXCR, one entry per CDR3 protein. The sample contains 650,000 or so distinct CDR3 sequences, about 51% of which appear only once.

This sequence joins TRBV7-2 and TRBJ1-3; D is perhaps TRBD1 (5 bases). Material for sequencing was blood. The origin of this receptor is a woman aged 80 or over in good health. The CDR3 nucleotides are TGTGCCAGCAGCTTAGCGATGGGGCCTGGAAACACCATATATTTT. It translates to CASSLAMGPGNTIYF.